Presented here are 28 T cell receptor beta chains from one specimen sequenced in a study of immune heterogeneity within non-small cell lung tumors (dated by TCRdb to about 2018). Genomic DNA extracted from bulk tumor tissue served as TCR template, with roughly 660 ng gDNA amplified per sample. During surgery, multiple biopsies were taken from each primary tumor, with sampling sites spaced as far apart as possible within the tumor mass. Patients in the study cohort, which was described as untreated, were newly diagnosed NSCLC cases going through curative surgery. Sequencing instrument: HiSeq X Ten. The TCR beta CDR3 region was amplified with a multiplex PCR system whose first round ran for approximately 9 cycles using 32 V-gene forward primers and 13 J-gene reverse primers. TCRdb redid the processing of the public reads, applying fastp at Q25 and MiXCR, and retained in-frame beta chains. Rows are unified per CDR3 protein, each entry keeping the most common DNA and genes. The sample table contains about 15,000 distinct CDR3 sequences; only one count was recorded for approximately 29% of them. The top ten hold around 15% of the sample.

The specimen sequenced was lung tumor tissue. Every receptor here comes from a woman in her forties or fifties with non-small cell lung cancer.

In this sample, this clonotype is medium-sized (0.01 to 0.1%). The V call is TRBV7-6, the J call TRBJ2-7; 7 bases align to TRBD2. CDR3 length equals 15 residues. V shed 0 bases, J shed 6 bases, and the junction held 8 bases outside the gene matches. Germline V CDR1 and CDR2: SGHVS, FNYEAQ. CDR3 nucleotide sequence: TGTGCCAGCAGCTTAGCGGGGGGGGGGACGGGCGAGCAGTACTTC. Translating gives CASSLAGGGTGEQYF.

This clonotype has just a few counts. The chain links TRBV24-1 to TRBJ2-3, with TRBD1 identical over 12 bases. In germline, CDR1 is KGHDR, CDR2 SFDVKD. The J segment lost 2 bases and the V segment lost 7 bases, leaving 6 bases of the junction unmatched. This CDR3 comprises 16 residues. The CDR3 here is CATSSPGQGATDTQYF. CDR3 DNA: TGTGCCACCAGCTCCCCGGGACAGGGGGCCACAGATACGCAGTATTTT.

This clonotype is labeled medium-sized. This rearrangement joins TRBV28 to TRBJ2-2; 7 positions match TRBD1. The V and J ends lost 3 bases and 4 bases, in that order; junction bases with no gene match: 5. This CDR3 comprises 15 residues. CDR1 is MDHEN, CDR2 SYDVKM, per germline. The CDR3 nucleotides are TGTGCCAGCAGTTTTGAGGGGGCGAGCACCGGGGAGCTGTTTTTT. Its translation is CASSFEGASTGELFF.

There are many counts of this clonotype. J is TRBJ1-2 and V is TRBV5-1; 9 nucleotides agree with TRBD1. The CDR3 sequence is 14 residues long. The germline V gene encodes CDR1 SGHRS and CDR2 YFSETQ. V lost 4 bases, J lost 4 bases, and 5 bases stayed unmatched. The CDR3 reads CASSLGQGAYGYTF. Written as DNA, the CDR3 is TGCGCCAGCAGCCTGGGACAGGGCGCCTATGGCTACACCTTC.

The chain links TRBV27 to TRBJ1-1; D is unresolved. The germline V gene encodes CDR1 MNHEY and CDR2 SMNVEV (reference sequence). The CDR3 is 11 residues long. Trimming shortened V by 7 bases and J by 2 bases, and 5 bases separated the two germline ends. The CDR3 here is CASTSNTEAFF. The CDR3 DNA reads as TGTGCCAGCACCTCAAACACTGAAGCTTTCTTT.

Judged by abundance, this clonotype is medium-sized. The rearrangement links TRBV10-3 to TRBJ1-1; 9 bases fit TRBD1. J lost 4 bases, V lost 7 bases, and 7 bases had no gene match. Germline CDR1 and CDR2: ENHRY and SYGVKD. This CDR3 region has 14 residues. The CDR3 protein is CAITPTDRGTEAFF. DNA for the CDR3: TGTGCCATCACTCCGACGGACAGGGGCACTGAAGCTTTCTTT.

The table lists this clonotype with a few counts. The chain joins TRBV2 to TRBJ2-2, with TRBD1 identical over 7 bases. V was pared by 7 bases and J by 7 bases, with 6 bases of the junction left unmatched. This CDR3 region has 13 residues. CDR1 SNHLY and CDR2 FYNNEI come from the germline V gene. DNA of the CDR3: TGTGCCAGCAACCAGGGGGTTGACGGGGAGCTGTTTTTT. The encoded protein is CASNQGVDGELFF.

The table lists this clonotype with a few counts. The V gene is TRBV28, the J gene TRBJ2-5, with 9 bases matching TRBD1. V lost 1 base to trimming and J lost 5 bases; unmatched junction nucleotides: 8. The CDR3 sequence is 16 residues long. CDR1 is MDHEN, CDR2 SYDVKM, per germline. The CDR3 reads CASSLLDRGWAETQYF. The CDR3 DNA follows: TGTGCCAGCAGTTTATTGGACAGGGGCTGGGCGGAGACCCAGTACTTC.

A note on this clonotype: The junction and the germline gene differ at one end; a read error may be behind it. V and J are TRBV11-2 and TRBJ2-5; D remains unclear. There are 11 residues in the CDR3. Looked up from germline, CDR1 is SGHAT and CDR2 is FQNNGV. The CDR3 DNA reads TGTGCCAGCAGCTCCCAAGAGACCAAGTACTTC. It yields the protein CASSSQETKYF.

This clonotype has only one observation. This may come from a read error, since a much larger clone is one base off. V usage is TRBV6-5 and J usage is TRBJ1-1; 7 bases fit TRBD1. Unmatched junction bases numbered 5, after V lost 4 bases and J lost 3 bases. CDR3 size: 14 residues. The V gene's germline CDR1 is MNHEY and CDR2 SVGAGI. CDR3 nucleotide sequence: TGTGCCAGCAGTTTACAGGGGCATGACACTGAAGCTTTCTTT. Residues: CASSLQGHDTEAFF.

This clonotype was picked up a small number of times. A read error may be the cause here, since a much bigger clone is one base away. The V and J genes are TRBV12-3 or TRBV12-4 and TRBJ2-2; 7 bases align to TRBD1. The CDR3 loop spans 15 amino acids. The CDR3 protein is CASSFRGPTAGELLF. The DNA of the CDR3 is TGTGCCAGCAGTTTTAGGGGGCCGACCGCCGGGGAGCTGTTGTTT.

This clonotype was found a few times. The chain carries TRBV4-1 and TRBJ2-5; weak D call: TRBD1 (6 bases). CDR3 size: 15 residues. Germline-derived CDR1 and CDR2 are MGHRA and YSYEKL. With 3 bases removed from V and 5 bases from J, the gap between germline ends came to 16 bases. For the CDR3, the DNA is TGCGCCAGCAGCCAGGCCCGTCAGGGGTGGGAGACCCAGTACTTC. Its translation is CASSQARQGWETQYF.

Turning to this clonotype: One base away lies a much larger clone, so this may be a sequencing read error. The CDR3 is CARSSLGQGLQQPQHF. DNA for the CDR3: TGTGCCCGGAGTTCTCTCGGACAGGGCCTCCAACAGCCCCAGCATTTT. The rearrangement uses TRBV30 and TRBJ1-5, with 8 positions matching TRBD1. CDR1 is GTSNPN, CDR2 SVGIG, per germline (reference sequence). The CDR3 covers 16 residues.

This clonotype has a handful of counts. Just one base apart from a much larger clone, this may be a read error. The chain couples TRBV5-6 to TRBJ2-7; D gene unclear. The CDR3 is made up of 13 amino acids. Germline assignment: CDR1 SGHDT and CDR2 YYEEEE. CDR3 sequence (DNA): TGTGCCGGCAGCCCGCACCTACGCTACGAGCAGTACTTC. Its protein product is CAGSPHLRYEQYF.

As for this clonotype: A clone one base away is much larger, so this may be a read error. V usage is TRBV20-1 and J usage is TRBJ1-1; D not certain. This CDR3 is built from 14 residues. V dropped 7 bases and J dropped 7 bases, with 22 bases sitting between them. CDR1 is DFQATT and CDR2 is SNEGSKA in the germline V gene (reference sequence). CDR3 residues: CSVPGPGLGNEAFF. Here the CDR3 DNA reads TGCAGTGTCCCAGGTCCGGGTTTGGGAAATGAAGCTTTCTTT.

This clonotype was recorded at least ten times. The V and J genes are TRBV9 and TRBJ1-2; D gene unclear. Germline V CDR1 and CDR2: SGDLS, YYNGEE. CDR3 size: 13 residues. Between the trimmed V and J ends, which lost 0 bases and 4 bases, there was a span of 7 bases. For the CDR3, the DNA is TGTGCCAGCAGCGTAGATCACACCTATGGCTACACCTTC. Translation: CASSVDHTYGYTF.

The rearrangement links TRBV27 to TRBJ2-3; D not certain. Trimming took off 3 bases at V and 2 bases at J, with 9 bases between the two ends. Per the germline V gene, CDR1 is MNHEY and CDR2 is SMNVEV (reference sequence). CDR3 length equals 14 residues. The CDR3 region is CASSFSESTDTQYF. DNA of the CDR3: TGTGCCAGCAGTTTCTCAGAGTCCACAGATACGCAGTATTTT.

This clonotype was seen repeatedly, ten times or more. The CDR3 sequence: CASTDPGTSGRRTDTQYF. The CDR3 region has the DNA TGTGCCAGTACCGACCCCGGGACTAGCGGGAGAAGGACAGATACGCAGTATTTT. The V gene is TRBV19, the J gene TRBJ2-3, with 14 bases fitting TRBD2. Looked up from germline, CDR1 is LNHDA and CDR2 is SQIVND (reference sequence). The CDR3 totals 18 residues. V lost 7 bases and J lost 3; bases outside the gene matches: 12.

This clonotype is deemed medium-sized. V and J are TRBV18 and TRBJ1-4, with D unresolved. The CDR3 is 12 amino acids. V gave up 3 bases and J gave up 12 bases, with 11 bases separating them. Per the germline V gene, CDR1 is KGHSH and CDR2 is LQKENI. CDR3 sequence reads: CASSPTRAELFF. In DNA, the CDR3 is TGTGCCAGCTCACCTACACGGGCGGAACTGTTTTTT.

Comment on this clonotype: One end of the junction does not line up with germline, which may come from a read error. J is TRBJ2-1 and V is TRBV19, with TRBD2 matching 9 bases. CDR3 length: 16 residues. CDR1 is LNHDA and CDR2 is SQIVND in the germline V gene (reference sequence). CDR3 region: CASTSAGGQSYNDQFF. In nucleotides, the CDR3 is TGTGCCAGTACATCGGCGGGGGGGCAGTCCTACAATGATCAGTTCTTC.

By sample fraction, this clonotype is medium-sized. The rearrangement uses TRBV11-2 and TRBJ2-6, with D uncertain. The germline gives CDR1 SGHAT, CDR2 FQNNGV. The CDR3 covers 15 residues. The V and J ends lost 3 bases and 0 bases respectively, with 6 bases between them. The CDR3 reads CASSFGYSGANVLTF. The CDR3 DNA follows: TGTGCCAGCAGCTTCGGTTACTCTGGGGCCAACGTCCTGACTTTC. Complete variable domain (other parts from reference TRBV11-2 and TRBJ2-6): EAGVAQSPRYKIIEKRQSVAFWCNPISGHATLYWYQQILGQGPKLLIQFQNNGVVDDSQLPKDRFSAERLKGVDSTLKIQPAKLEDSAVYLCASSFGYSGANVLTFGAGSRLTVL.

The chain joins TRBV29-1 to TRBJ2-6, with D possibly matching TRBD1 (6 bases). Germline CDR1 is SQVTM and CDR2 is ANQGSEA. Trimming removed 6 bases from V and 1 base from J, with 19 bases in between. CDR3 length: 17 residues. The CDR3 here is CSVEELWGPSGANVLTF. Written as DNA, the CDR3 is TGCAGCGTGGAGGAACTTTGGGGGCCTTCTGGGGCCAACGTCCTGACTTTC.

On this clonotype: At one boundary the junction diverges from the germline segment, which might be a read error. The genes are TRBV5-1 and TRBJ2-1, with D possibly TRBD1 on 6 matching bases. The CDR3 sequence is 15 residues long. Looked up from germline, CDR1 is SGHRS and CDR2 is YFSETQ. In DNA, the CDR3 is TGCGCCAGAAGCTTGAACCCGGGACAAAACAATGAGCAGTTCTTC. This sequence encodes CARSLNPGQNNEQFF.

The rearrangement joins TRBV6-1 to TRBJ2-7; D is unresolved. Per the germline V gene, CDR1 is MNHNS and CDR2 is SASEGT. The germline V and J ends were trimmed by 6 bases and 2 bases, with 11 bases remaining between them. This CDR3 has 13 residues. In DNA form, the CDR3 reads TGTGCCAGCAGCAAGACACTTACCTACGAGCAGTACTTC. This gives the protein CASSKTLTYEQYF.

About this clonotype: A much larger clone lies one base from this, so it may be a read error. The V call is TRBV2, the J call TRBJ1-3; tentatively, D is TRBD1 (5 bases). CDR1 and CDR2 (germline): SNHLY, FYNNEI. V gave up 8 bases and J gave up 7 bases, with 15 bases separating them. CDR3 size: 13 residues. For the CDR3, the DNA is TGTGCCAGCCGCTTGAGTGGGGCGAACACCATATATTTT. Amino acid sequence: CASRLSGANTIYF.

This clonotype showed up just a few times. The V call is TRBV9, the J call TRBJ2-1; a possible D gene is TRBD2 (5 bases). This CDR3 has 14 residues. V gave up 4 bases and J gave up 4 bases, with 12 bases separating them. CDR1 is SGDLS, CDR2 YYNGEE, per germline. CDR3 nucleotide sequence: TGTGCCAGCAGCCGCGAGGGCCTTTACAATGAGCAGTTCTTC. Its protein is CASSREGLYNEQFF.

This clonotype showed up many times. The chain has TRBV7-2 and TRBJ1-5; D gene unclear. Germline-derived CDR1 and CDR2 are SGHTA and FQGNSA. The V gene lost 0 bases and the J gene lost 6 bases, with 9 bases spanning the gap. The CDR3 is 14 residues long. CDR3 nucleotide sequence: TGTGCCAGCAGCTTAGCGCAGGTCGCTCAGCCCCAGCATTTT. Protein sequence: CASSLAQVAQPQHF.

This clonotype was detected a few times. The rearrangement uses TRBV6-1 and TRBJ1-1; D is undetermined. The CDR3 contains 16 residues. The V gene lost 5 bases and the J gene lost 6 bases, with 22 bases spanning the gap. CDR1 and CDR2 (germline): MNHNS, SASEGT. CDR3 amino acids: CASSSSRRLKYAEAFF. The CDR3 DNA reads TGTGCCAGCAGTTCTTCAAGGAGGTTAAAATACGCTGAAGCTTTCTTT.